The 22 T cell receptor beta chains given below trace back to one sample, sequenced in a study of blood T cell repertoires in COVID-19. Method: immunoSEQ multiplex PCR; TCRdb's copy keeps in-frame clones and lacks some. The table includes fewer than 300,000 clones, about 86% detected once. What was sequenced was peripheral blood. All receptors derive from a woman younger than 45 with COVID-19, enrolled during active disease.

V is TRBV10-3 and J is TRBJ2-7; 9 positions agree with TRBD1. The J segment lost 7 bases and the V segment lost 0 bases, leaving 10 bases of the junction unmatched. The CDR3 sequence is 16 residues long. The V gene's germline CDR1 is ENHRY and CDR2 SYGVKD. CDR3 DNA sequence: TGTGCCATCAGTGAGTCGATTACGGGACAGGGTCGGGAGCAGTACTTC. It specifies CAISESITGQGREQYF.

This rearrangement joins TRBV6-5 to TRBJ2-1; the match to TRBD2 covers 9 bases. The CDR3 totals 14 residues. Per germline, CDR1 MNHEY and CDR2 SVGAGI. Trimming at V came to 7 bases and at J to 9 bases, leaving 10 bases not matched to a gene. CDR3 region: CASIVSGGATEQFF. For the CDR3, the DNA is TGTGCCAGCATTGTTAGCGGGGGTGCGACTGAGCAGTTCTTC.

This clone was counted ten times or more. The chain has TRBV5-6 and TRBJ1-2; D call uncertain. V was pared by 0 bases and J by 8 bases, with 11 bases between. Germline CDR1 and CDR2: SGHDT and YYEEEE. This CDR3 contains 13 residues. The CDR3 DNA is TGTGCCAGCAGCTTGGTTACCGTCCGGGGCTACACCTTC. This gives the protein CASSLVTVRGYTF.

This rearrangement joins TRBV19 to TRBJ2-7; D unresolved. This CDR3 contains 14 residues. V lost 1 base and J 3 bases, leaving 10 bases between the germline ends. Germline values: CDR1 LNHDA, CDR2 SQIVND (reference sequence). CDR3 in amino acids: CASSIARGDYEQYF. CDR3 DNA: TGTGCCAGTAGTATAGCGCGAGGAGACTACGAGCAGTACTTC.

The rearrangement links TRBV19 to TRBJ1-5; no firm D call. CDR3 size: 14 residues. V was shortened by 6 bases and J by 4 bases, with 13 bases between the two germline ends. In germline, CDR1 is LNHDA, CDR2 SQIVND (reference sequence). The CDR3: CASRKLGSNQPQHF. In DNA, the CDR3 is TGTGCCAGTAGAAAGCTCGGGTCTAATCAGCCCCAGCATTTT.

The chain is built from TRBV6-1 and TRBJ2-1, with 7 bases that match TRBD1. The germline gives CDR1 MNHNS, CDR2 SASEGT. This CDR3 comprises 14 residues. Trimming at V came to 1 base and at J to 7 bases, leaving 4 bases not matched to a gene. Here the CDR3 DNA reads TGTGCCAGCAGTGAAGGCCCCAGGGGGAATGAGCAGTTCTTC. It encodes CASSEGPRGNEQFF.

The chain has TRBV9 and TRBJ1-5, with D maybe TRBD1 (6 bases). CDR3 length: 14 amino acids. V lost 0 bases to trimming and J lost 5 bases, with 9 bases between them. The germline V gene encodes CDR1 SGDLS and CDR2 YYNGEE. This CDR3 is CASSVGAGDQPQHF. For the CDR3, the DNA is TGTGCCAGCAGCGTAGGGGCAGGGGATCAGCCCCAGCATTTT.

This clone came up once. Sequence at one end of the junction differs from germline and may be a read error. The V gene is TRBV3-1 (or the pseudogene TRBV3-2), the J gene TRBJ2-2, with D perhaps matching TRBD2 (7 bases). This CDR3 has 14 residues. The germline V gene has CDR1 LGHDT and CDR2 YNNKEL (reference sequence). CDR3: CASSPVRGAGGLFF. CDR3 coding DNA: TGTGCCAGCAGCCCGGTTCGGGGGGCCGGGGGGCTGTTTTTT.

This clone was observed a single time. The V gene is TRBV10-3, the J gene TRBJ1-1; TRBD1 aligns across 9 bases. The CDR3 extends over 19 amino acids. Germline V gives CDR1 ENHRY, CDR2 SYGVKD. After removal of 0 bases from V and 3 bases from J, the junction contained 14 bases not matched to a gene. The CDR3 DNA is TGTGCCATCAGTGAGTCGGGAGAAGGGACAGGGTTTGAGTACACTGAAGCTTTCTTT. Translation: CAISESGEGTGFEYTEAFF.

The chain is built from TRBV5-6 and TRBJ2-7; D possibly corresponds to TRBD1 (6 bases). V was cut by 2 bases and J by 2 bases, with 11 bases left in between. The CDR3 runs to 14 residues. CDR1 is SGHDT and CDR2 is YYEEEE in the germline V gene. The CDR3 bases are TGTGCCAGCAGCTTCAGACAGGCAACCTACGAGCAGTACTTC. The encoded protein is CASSFRQATYEQYF.

This clone was picked up one time. The rearrangement links TRBV10-1 to TRBJ1-1, with D possibly TRBD1 on 6 matching bases. The CDR3 has 16 residues. Germline CDR1 and CDR2: WNHNN and SYGVQD (reference sequence). V was shortened by 7 bases and J by 1 base, with 19 bases between the two germline ends. DNA for the CDR3: TGCGCCAGCATCCCCCGGGGGGGGCCCACGAACACTGAAGCTTTCTTT. This gives the protein CASIPRGGPTNTEAFF.

The chain is built from TRBV9 and TRBJ2-4; D not resolved. This CDR3 is built from 16 residues. The V and J ends lost 4 bases and 1 base respectively, with 15 bases between them. Germline V gene data show CDR1 as SGDLS and CDR2 as YYNGEE. In DNA form, the CDR3 reads TGTGCCAGCAGCTTAAGTAACAGCCCGGCCAAAAACATTCAGTACTTC. It encodes CASSLSNSPAKNIQYF.

CDR3 nucleotides: TGTGCCAGCAGTTTGGGAGGGGAAAACATTCAGTACTTC. It encodes CASSLGGENIQYF. The rearrangement joins TRBV28 to TRBJ2-4, with 7 bases aligning to TRBD2. The CDR3 has 13 residues. V shed 3 bases and J 5 bases; nucleotides not matched to a gene: 1. CDR1 is MDHEN, CDR2 SYDVKM, per germline.

V and J are TRBV6-1 and TRBJ2-7, with TRBD2 matching over 9 bases. This CDR3 comprises 15 residues. Germline V lookup: CDR1 MNHNS, CDR2 SASEGT. Trimming took 2 bases from V and 5 from J; bases not matched to a gene: 7. The CDR3, as DNA: TGTGCCAGCAGTGAACCGGGACTAGCATCCCACGAGCAGTACTTC. The encoded protein is CASSEPGLASHEQYF.

The CDR3 DNA follows: TGTGCCACCAGCAGAGATTCCCGAGGTGAGCAGTTCTTC. Residues: CATSRDSRGEQFF. J is TRBJ2-1 and V is TRBV15; no clear D. Trimming took off 0 bases at V and 9 bases at J, with 9 bases between the two ends. The CDR3 covers 13 residues. The germline V gene encodes CDR1 LNHNV and CDR2 YYDKDF (reference sequence).

V gene TRBV5-6 combines with J gene TRBJ1-1, with a possible D match to TRBD1 (6 bases). The germline V gene encodes CDR1 SGHDT and CDR2 YYEEEE. This CDR3 comprises 13 residues. V shed 5 bases and J shed 4 bases, with 12 bases lying between them. In DNA, the CDR3 is TGTGCCAGCAGTCATACAGGGTCCACTGAAGCTTTCTTT. The encoded protein is CASSHTGSTEAFF.

The chain links TRBV9 to TRBJ2-1; D might be TRBD2 (5 bases). V lost 0 bases and J 1 base, leaving 8 bases between the germline ends. This CDR3 spans 15 amino acids. CDR1 and CDR2 from the germline V gene are SGDLS and YYNGEE. The DNA for the CDR3 is TGTGCCAGCAGCGTAGGCGCGGGTTCCTACAATGAGCAGTTCTTC. It yields the protein CASSVGAGSYNEQFF. The whole variable domain, remainder taken from reference TRBV9 and TRBJ2-1, is DSGVTQTPKHLITATGQRVTLRCSPRSGDLSVYWYQQSLDQGLQFLIQYYNGEERAKGNILERFSAQQFPDLHSELNLSSLELGDSALYFCASSVGAGSYNEQFFGPGTRLTVL.

This chain connects TRBV2 to TRBJ2-2, with 8 nucleotides matching TRBD1. Germline V gene data show CDR1 as SNHLY and CDR2 as FYNNEI. J gave up 5 bases and V 6 bases, and 8 bases lay outside the gene matches. The length of the CDR3 is 15 residues. CDR3 region: CASSKQGVGTGELFF. CDR3 sequence (DNA): TGTGCCAGCAGCAAACAGGGGGTAGGGACCGGGGAGCTGTTTTTT.

This chain links TRBV23-1 with TRBJ2-7; D is perhaps TRBD2 (5 bases). TRBV23-1 is noted as an ORF with a role that remains uncertain. CDR3 length equals 16 residues. V shed 3 bases and J shed 1 base, with 16 bases lying between them. The CDR3: CASSQVGGIHSYEQYF. CDR3 DNA: TGCGCCAGCAGTCAGGTCGGAGGTATTCATTCCTACGAGCAGTACTTC.

This clone was observed once. Different DNA sequences within this sample yield the same CDR3. Written as DNA, the CDR3 is TGCGCCAGCAGCCAAGCGGGACAGGGCTACGAGCAGTACTTC. This codes for CASSQAGQGYEQYF. The genes are TRBV4-1 and TRBJ2-7, with TRBD1 matching over 9 bases. Germline V lookup: CDR1 MGHRA, CDR2 YSYEKL. V was clipped by 1 base and J by 3 bases; unmatched bases: 1. The CDR3 extends over 14 amino acids.

Written as DNA, the CDR3 is TGCGCCAGCAGCCCCACCGTAGGGGGAGAAGAGACCCAGTACTTC. Its translation is CASSPTVGGEETQYF. V is TRBV5-1 and J is TRBJ2-5; the D gene is possibly TRBD1 (6 bases). Germline values: CDR1 SGHRS, CDR2 YFSETQ. V shed 4 bases and J shed 3 bases, with 16 bases lying between them. CDR3 length: 15 amino acids.

This sequence joins TRBV27 and TRBJ2-5; 8 nucleotides match TRBD1. Germline assignment: CDR1 MNHEY and CDR2 SMNVEV (reference sequence). This CDR3 is built from 14 residues. The ends lost 5 bases at V and 2 bases at J; junction bases unmatched: 4. The CDR3 sequence: CASSRTGNQETQYF. CDR3 bases: TGTGCCAGCAGTAGGACAGGGAATCAAGAGACCCAGTACTTC.